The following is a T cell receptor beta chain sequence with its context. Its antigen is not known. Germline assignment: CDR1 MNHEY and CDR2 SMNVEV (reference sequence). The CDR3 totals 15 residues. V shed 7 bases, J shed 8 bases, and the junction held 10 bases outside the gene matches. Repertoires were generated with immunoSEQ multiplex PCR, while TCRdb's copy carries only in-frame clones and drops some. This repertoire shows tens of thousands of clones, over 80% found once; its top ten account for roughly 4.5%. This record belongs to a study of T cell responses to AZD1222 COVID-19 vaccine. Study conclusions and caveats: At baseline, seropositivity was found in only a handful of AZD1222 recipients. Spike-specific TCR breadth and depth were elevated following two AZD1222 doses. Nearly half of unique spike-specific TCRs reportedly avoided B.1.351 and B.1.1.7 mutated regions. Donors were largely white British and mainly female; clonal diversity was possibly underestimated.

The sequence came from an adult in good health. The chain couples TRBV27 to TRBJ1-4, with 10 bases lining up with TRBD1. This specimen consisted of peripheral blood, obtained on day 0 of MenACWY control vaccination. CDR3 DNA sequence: TGTGCCAGCAAAAAGGCCGGGACAGGGGACGAAAAACTGTTTTTT. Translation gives CASKKAGTGDEKLFF.